This T cell receptor beta chain appears in the sequencing data of a study of cytomegalovirus exposure and HLA in healthy donors. As for the study in general: Earlier, 100 million to 120 million unique TCR beta sequences were recovered from 200 million or so T cells by an analysis.

The study ran its PCR with 60 Vbeta and 13 Jbeta primers. Sequencing was performed with immunoSEQ multiplex PCR; in TCRdb, only in-frame clones are kept and a portion is missing. This table holds 150,000 to 200,000 clones, 75% found once. Study outcomes and limitations: Later analysis found that TCR beta chains associated with HLA were more clonally expanded than other, equally common chains. Among immune exposure information, only CMV serostatus was available.

The CDR3 is 13 amino acids. J gave up 8 bases and V 7 bases, and 13 bases lay outside the gene matches. Looked up from germline, CDR1 is GTSNPN and CDR2 is SVGIG (reference sequence). Only one count was recorded for this clone. Its target is unknown. The genes are TRBV30 and TRBJ1-1; 7 positions agree with TRBD1. Material: PBMCs. The receptor comes from a man aged 18 to 30 in good health and CMV-seropositive. CDR3 in amino acids: CASRETGNREAFF. The DNA of the CDR3 is TGTGCCTCTCGCGAGACAGGGAATCGAGAAGCTTTCTTT.